The rows below give T cell receptor beta chains drawn from one sample of a study of STAT3 mutations in large granular lymphocyte leukemia. Measured with immunoSEQ multiplex PCR; TCRdb has only the in-frame clones, and not every one. Among approximately 25,000 clones listed, about 94% were seen once. The sequenced sample consisted of peripheral blood mononuclear cells. Receptor source: a man between 35 and 55 years old with T-cell large granular lymphocyte leukemia. Some clones in this sample may be carry-over from other donors' samples. Each CDR3 is given with its conserved first and last residue. The D gene is left open where the match is weak. The size field is filled for only some rows; it gives once, few, many or a size class.

d_gene: TRBD1; j_gene: TRBJ1-2; abundance: -; v_gene: TRBV5-4; CDR3aa: CASSLKTGGGYTF; CDR3nt: TGTGCCAGCAGCTTGAAGACAGGGGGGGGCTACACCTTC
d_gene: -; j_gene: TRBJ2-2; abundance: -; v_gene: TRBV13; CDR3aa: CASSLWGITGELFF; CDR3nt: TGTGCCAGCAGCTTATGGGGTATCACCGGGGAGCTGTTTTTT
d_gene: -; j_gene: TRBJ1-3; abundance: -; v_gene: TRBV5-4; CDR3aa: CASSLRSSGNTIYF; CDR3nt: TGTGCCAGCAGCTTGCGGTCCTCTGGAAACACCATATATTTT
d_gene: TRBD1; j_gene: TRBJ1-2; abundance: -; v_gene: TRBV18; CDR3aa: CASSVGQGFYGYTF; CDR3nt: TGTGCCAGCTCTGTCGGACAGGGGTTCTATGGCTACACCTTC
d_gene: -; j_gene: TRBJ1-2; abundance: -; v_gene: TRBV28; CDR3aa: CASKTEGHYGYTF; CDR3nt: TGTGCCAGCAAAACGGAGGGTCACTATGGCTACACCTTC
d_gene: -; j_gene: TRBJ1-5; abundance: -; v_gene: TRBV30; CDR3aa: CAWSPGEVQPQHF; CDR3nt: TGTGCCTGGAGTCCAGGGGAGGTTCAGCCCCAGCATTTT
d_gene: -; j_gene: TRBJ2-5; abundance: -; v_gene: TRBV7-2; CDR3aa: CASSLHGGKTQYF; CDR3nt: TGTGCCAGCAGCTTACATGGTGGTAAGACCCAGTACTTC
d_gene: -; j_gene: TRBJ1-6; abundance: -; v_gene: TRBV4-3; CDR3aa: CASSQDLPGSGSPLHF; CDR3nt: TGCGCCAGCAGCCAAGATCTTCCAGGATCGGGTTCACCCCTCCACTTT
d_gene: TRBD2; j_gene: TRBJ2-2; abundance: once; v_gene: TRBV15; CDR3aa: CATSRGRGANTGELFF; CDR3nt: TGTGCCACCAGCAGAGGGCGGGGGGCAAACACCGGGGAGCTGTTTTTT
d_gene: -; j_gene: TRBJ2-7; abundance: -; v_gene: TRBV6-5; CDR3aa: CASSRPDNYEQYF; CDR3nt: TGTGCCAGCAGCCGACCGGACAACTACGAGCAGTACTTC
d_gene: TRBD1; j_gene: TRBJ2-7; abundance: -; v_gene: TRBV5-1; CDR3aa: CASSWRQGAYEQYF; CDR3nt: TGCGCCAGCAGCTGGCGACAGGGAGCCTACGAGCAGTACTTC
d_gene: -; j_gene: TRBJ1-5; abundance: -; v_gene: TRBV7-9; CDR3aa: CASSSTDSNNQPQHF; CDR3nt: TGTGCCAGCAGCTCAACGGACAGTAACAATCAGCCCCAGCATTTT
d_gene: -; j_gene: TRBJ1-6; abundance: -; v_gene: TRBV5-1; CDR3aa: CASSLAEGSPLHF; CDR3nt: TGCGCCAGCAGCTTGGCCGAGGGTTCACCCCTCCACTTT
d_gene: -; j_gene: TRBJ1-1; abundance: few; v_gene: TRBV25-1; CDR3aa: CASSDLLGAFF; CDR3nt: TGTGCCAGCAGTGATCTCTTGGGGGCTTTCTTT
d_gene: TRBD2; j_gene: TRBJ2-5; abundance: -; v_gene: TRBV5-6; CDR3aa: CASSQVGALAGAQETQYF; CDR3nt: TGTGCCAGCAGCCAGGTGGGGGCTCTAGCGGGGGCTCAAGAGACCCAGTACTTC
d_gene: TRBD1; j_gene: TRBJ1-5; abundance: -; v_gene: TRBV11-2; CDR3aa: CASSSGQFNQPQHF; CDR3nt: TGTGCCAGCAGCTCGGGACAGTTCAATCAGCCCCAGCATTTT
d_gene: -; j_gene: TRBJ2-7; abundance: -; v_gene: TRBV5-4; CDR3aa: CASSPGVGGYEQYF; CDR3nt: TGTGCCAGCAGTCCCGGGGTCGGGGGTTACGAGCAGTACTTC
d_gene: -; j_gene: TRBJ1-3; abundance: -; v_gene: TRBV5-6; CDR3aa: CASSLEGILNSGNTIYF; CDR3nt: TGTGCCAGCAGCTTGGAGGGCATACTGAACTCTGGAAACACCATATATTTT
d_gene: TRBD1; j_gene: TRBJ2-1; abundance: -; v_gene: TRBV27; CDR3aa: CASSLGPGTGDENEQFF; CDR3nt: TGTGCCAGCAGTTTAGGACCCGGGACAGGGGATGAAAATGAGCAGTTCTTC
d_gene: TRBD1; j_gene: TRBJ1-2; abundance: -; v_gene: TRBV4-1; CDR3aa: CASSQGQMANYGYTF; CDR3nt: TGCGCCAGCAGCCAGGGACAGATGGCTAACTATGGCTACACCTTC
d_gene: TRBD1; j_gene: TRBJ2-1; abundance: -; v_gene: TRBV2; CDR3aa: CASHWTGEERNEQFF; CDR3nt: TGTGCCAGCCATTGGACAGGGGAAGAAAGAAATGAGCAGTTCTTC
d_gene: TRBD2; j_gene: TRBJ2-3; abundance: -; v_gene: TRBV9; CDR3aa: CASRTGGTHHGDTQYF; CDR3nt: TGTGCCAGCAGAACGGGGGGGACCCATCACGGGGATACGCAGTATTTT
d_gene: -; j_gene: TRBJ2-1; abundance: -; v_gene: TRBV30; CDR3aa: CAWSERNNEQFF; CDR3nt: TGTGCCTGGAGTGAGCGAAACAATGAGCAGTTCTTC
d_gene: TRBD1; j_gene: TRBJ2-7; abundance: -; v_gene: TRBV6-1; CDR3aa: CASSEGRTGDWNEQYF; CDR3nt: TGTGCCAGCAGTGAAGGGCGGACAGGGGATTGGAACGAGCAGTACTTC
d_gene: -; j_gene: TRBJ1-1; abundance: -; v_gene: TRBV27; CDR3aa: CASSRLRGMNTEAFF; CDR3nt: TGTGCCAGCAGCCGTCTCAGGGGCATGAACACTGAAGCTTTCTTT
d_gene: TRBD1; j_gene: TRBJ1-2; abundance: -; v_gene: TRBV27; CDR3aa: CASRGQVHYGYTF; CDR3nt: TGTGCCAGCAGAGGACAGGTACACTATGGCTACACCTTC
d_gene: -; j_gene: TRBJ2-7; abundance: -; v_gene: TRBV5-6; CDR3aa: CASSYSYEQYF; CDR3nt: TGTGCCAGCAGCTACTCCTACGAGCAGTACTTC
d_gene: -; j_gene: TRBJ2-1; abundance: once; v_gene: TRBV7-3; CDR3aa: CASSTGTNNEQFF; CDR3nt: TGTGCCAGCAGCACCGGGACCAACAATGAGCAGTTCTTC
d_gene: -; j_gene: TRBJ2-5; abundance: -; v_gene: TRBV5-5; CDR3aa: CASSLTSTLQETQYF; CDR3nt: TGTGCCAGCAGCTTGACTAGCACACTGCAAGAGACCCAGTACTTC
d_gene: -; j_gene: TRBJ2-7; abundance: -; v_gene: TRBV5-6; CDR3aa: CASSLGQASYEQYF; CDR3nt: TGTGCCAGCAGCTTGGGGCAGGCCTCCTACGAGCAGTACTTC
d_gene: -; j_gene: TRBJ1-1; abundance: -; v_gene: TRBV5-5; CDR3aa: CASSLAGFEAFF; CDR3nt: TGTGCCAGCAGCTTAGCGGGATTCGAAGCTTTCTTT
d_gene: TRBD1; j_gene: TRBJ2-7; abundance: -; v_gene: TRBV18; CDR3aa: CASSPGQVGEQYF; CDR3nt: TGTGCCAGCTCACCGGGACAGGTTGGAGAGCAGTACTTC
d_gene: -; j_gene: TRBJ1-1; abundance: -; v_gene: TRBV6-6; CDR3aa: CASRSSETEAFF; CDR3nt: TGTGCCAGCAGATCTTCGGAGACTGAAGCTTTCTTT
d_gene: -; j_gene: TRBJ2-3; abundance: -; v_gene: TRBV11-2; CDR3aa: CASSPSTGDTQYF; CDR3nt: TGTGCCAGCAGCCCCTCGACGGGAGATACGCAGTATTTT
d_gene: -; j_gene: TRBJ1-2; abundance: -; v_gene: TRBV6-5; CDR3aa: CASSPRTANYGYTF; CDR3nt: TGTGCCAGCAGTCCTAGGACGGCGAACTATGGCTACACCTTC
d_gene: TRBD1; j_gene: TRBJ2-3; abundance: -; v_gene: TRBV5-1; CDR3aa: CASRDRGTTDTQYF; CDR3nt: TGCGCCAGCAGGGACAGGGGGACCACAGATACGCAGTATTTT
d_gene: -; j_gene: TRBJ2-3; abundance: -; v_gene: TRBV7-2; CDR3aa: CASSLVGGGASSTDTQYF; CDR3nt: TGTGCCAGCAGCTTAGTAGGTGGGGGGGCCTCCTCCACAGATACGCAGTATTTT
d_gene: -; j_gene: TRBJ2-1; abundance: -; v_gene: TRBV7-2; CDR3aa: CASSSVQAYNEQFF; CDR3nt: TGTGCCAGCAGCTCTGTACAAGCCTACAATGAGCAGTTCTTC
d_gene: -; j_gene: TRBJ1-1; abundance: -; v_gene: TRBV19; CDR3aa: CASSIEGGTEAFF; CDR3nt: TGTGCCAGTAGTATCGAGGGAGGGACTGAAGCTTTCTTT
d_gene: TRBD1; j_gene: TRBJ2-1; abundance: -; v_gene: TRBV5-8; CDR3aa: CASSWSGTGVNEQFF; CDR3nt: TGTGCCAGCAGCTGGTCCGGGACAGGGGTCAATGAGCAGTTCTTC